This T cell receptor beta chain came from a study of control samples from healthy donors and cancer patients. CDR1 and CDR2 (germline): MNHEY, SMNVEV (reference sequence). The trim removed 6 bases at V and 6 bases at J, leaving 7 bases unmatched. This CDR3 spans 14 amino acids. The repertoire was sequenced with immunoSEQ multiplex PCR; TCRdb's copy has only in-frame clones and lacks some. This sample has about 100,000 clones; about 90% occur once, and the top ten carry approximately 20%. Sequenced input: blood. The sequence derives from a woman between 50 and 59 years old in good health. The chain is built from TRBV27 and TRBJ1-1; 10 bases map to TRBD1. The CDR3 DNA follows: TGTGCCAGCAGGAGACAGGGGGCGAATTCTGAAGCTTTCTTT. This translates into CASRRQGANSEAFF.